Described below is a single TCR beta chain sequence and its context. The sample comes from a study of blood T cell repertoires in COVID-19. The CDR3 is 13 residues long. Germline V gene lookup returns CDR1 LGHDT and CDR2 YNNKEL (reference sequence). The V end lost 5 bases, the J end lost 2 bases, and 10 bases lay between the germline ends. Data came from immunoSEQ multiplex PCR; TCRdb stores just in-frame clones and leaves some out. The repertoire holds approximately 140,000 clones, with roughly 88% as singletons. V gene TRBV3-1 (or the pseudogene TRBV3-2) combines with J gene TRBJ2-7; tentative D call: TRBD1 (6 bases). The sequence was collected from a human donor in a cohort sampled during active COVID-19. Sequenced: peripheral blood. DNA for the CDR3: TGTGCCAGCAGCTCCGGGACAACCTACGAGCAGTACTTC. It yields the protein CASSSGTTYEQYF.